This TCR beta chain came from a study of tumor-infiltrating lymphocytes in primary liver carcinoma. Study overall: Aged between 30 and 69 years, the patients were men and women.

Researchers drew blood RNA from unsorted whole blood and extracted germline DNA as well. These patients lived with chronic HBV infection and had never been treated. The researchers drew roughly 3.8 milliliters of peripheral blood before surgery. The CDR3 is made up of 16 amino acids. After removal of 6 bases from V and 6 bases from J, the junction contained 16 bases not matched to a gene. Germline CDR1 MDHEN, CDR2 SYDVKM. The investigators made TCR beta cDNA from 400 to 550 ng total RNA, using a constant-region primer. Three rounds of nested multiplex PCR with slightly modified ARM-PCR produced TCR beta libraries. Each of the first two PCR rounds ran approximately 11 cycles with TRBV1-TRBV30 forward and C-beta reverse primers. TCRdb re-derived calls from the multiplex PCR reads in MiXCR, one entry per CDR3 protein. The table lists about 320,000 distinct CDR3 sequences, 60% to 80% of them singletons, with approximately 9% in the top ten.

The clonotype originates from a man aged 40-50 years with primary liver carcinoma and hepatitis B virus infection. The chain recombines TRBV28 with TRBJ2-7; 8 nucleotides match TRBD1. The sequenced sample was peripheral blood. The CDR3 loop is CASSPPGQGQRGEQYF. CDR3 DNA sequence: TGTGCCAGCAGCCCCCCCGGACAGGGTCAAAGGGGCGAGCAGTACTTC.